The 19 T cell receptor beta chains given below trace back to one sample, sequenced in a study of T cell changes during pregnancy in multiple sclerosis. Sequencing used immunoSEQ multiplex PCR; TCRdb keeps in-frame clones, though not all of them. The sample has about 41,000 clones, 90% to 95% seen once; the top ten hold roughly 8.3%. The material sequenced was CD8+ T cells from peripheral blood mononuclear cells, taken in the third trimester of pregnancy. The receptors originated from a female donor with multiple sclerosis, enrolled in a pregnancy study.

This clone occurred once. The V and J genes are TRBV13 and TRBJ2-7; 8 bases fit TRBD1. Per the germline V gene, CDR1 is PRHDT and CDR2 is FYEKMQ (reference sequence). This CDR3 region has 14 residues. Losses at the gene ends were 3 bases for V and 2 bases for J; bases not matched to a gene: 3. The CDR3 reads CASSLNRGAYEQYF. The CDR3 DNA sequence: TGTGCCAGCAGCTTGAACAGGGGGGCCTACGAGCAGTACTTC.

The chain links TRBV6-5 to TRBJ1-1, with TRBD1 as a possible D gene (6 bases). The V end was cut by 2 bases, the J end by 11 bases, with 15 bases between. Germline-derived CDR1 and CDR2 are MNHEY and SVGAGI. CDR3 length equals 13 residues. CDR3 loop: CASSYGGGRVAFF. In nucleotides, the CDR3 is TGTGCCAGCAGTTACGGCGGGGGCAGGGTGGCTTTCTTT.

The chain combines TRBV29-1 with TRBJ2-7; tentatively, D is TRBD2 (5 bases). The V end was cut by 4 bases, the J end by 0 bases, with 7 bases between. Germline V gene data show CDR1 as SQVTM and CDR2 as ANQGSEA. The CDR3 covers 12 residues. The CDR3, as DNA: TGCAGCGTTGCTGGGAGCTCCTACGAGCAGTACTTC. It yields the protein CSVAGSSYEQYF.

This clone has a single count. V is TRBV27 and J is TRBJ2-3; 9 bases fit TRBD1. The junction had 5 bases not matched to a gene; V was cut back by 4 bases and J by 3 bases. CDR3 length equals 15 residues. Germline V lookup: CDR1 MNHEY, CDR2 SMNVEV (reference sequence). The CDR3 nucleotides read TGTGCCAGCAGTTCCTACAGGGGGCTTACAGATACGCAGTATTTT. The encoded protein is CASSSYRGLTDTQYF.

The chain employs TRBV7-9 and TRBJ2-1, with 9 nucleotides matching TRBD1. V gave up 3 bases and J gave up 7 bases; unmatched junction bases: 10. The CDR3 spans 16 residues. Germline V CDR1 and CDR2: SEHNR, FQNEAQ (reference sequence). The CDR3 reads CASSFITGGRNNEQFF. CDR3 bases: TGTGCCAGCAGCTTTATTACAGGGGGCAGGAATAATGAGCAGTTCTTC. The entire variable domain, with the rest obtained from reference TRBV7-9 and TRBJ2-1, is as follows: DTGVSQNPRHKITKRGQNVTFRCDPISEHNRLYWYRQTLGQGPEFLTYFQNEAQLEKSRLLSDRFSAERPKGSFSTLEIQRTEQGDSAMYLCASSFITGGRNNEQFFGPGTRLTVL.

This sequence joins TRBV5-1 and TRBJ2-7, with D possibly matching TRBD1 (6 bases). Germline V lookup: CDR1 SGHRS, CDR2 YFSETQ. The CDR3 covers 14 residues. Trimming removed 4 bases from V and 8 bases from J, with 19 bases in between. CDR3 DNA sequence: TGCGCCAGCAGCCTCGGATCAACAGGGCACAAGCAGTACTTC. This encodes CASSLGSTGHKQYF.

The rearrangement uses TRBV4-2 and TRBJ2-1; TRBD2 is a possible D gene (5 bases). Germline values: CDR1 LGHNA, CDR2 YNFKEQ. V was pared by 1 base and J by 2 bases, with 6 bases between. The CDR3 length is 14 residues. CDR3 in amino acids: CASSQVGAYNEQFF. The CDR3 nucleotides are TGTGCCAGCAGCCAAGTCGGGGCCTACAATGAGCAGTTCTTC.

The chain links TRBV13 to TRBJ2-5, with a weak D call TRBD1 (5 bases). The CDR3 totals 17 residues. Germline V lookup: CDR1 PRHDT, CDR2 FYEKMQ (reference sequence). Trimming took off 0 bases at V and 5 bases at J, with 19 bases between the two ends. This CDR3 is CASSLGQGRKGAETQYF. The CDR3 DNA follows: TGTGCCAGCAGCTTAGGCCAAGGACGTAAAGGGGCGGAGACCCAGTACTTC.

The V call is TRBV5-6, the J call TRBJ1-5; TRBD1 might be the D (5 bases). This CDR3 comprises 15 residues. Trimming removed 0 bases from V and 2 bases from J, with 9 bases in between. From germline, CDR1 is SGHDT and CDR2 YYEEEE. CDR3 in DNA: TGTGCCAGCAGCTTGGGATGGGGGGGCAATCAGCCCCAGCATTTT. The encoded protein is CASSLGWGGNQPQHF.

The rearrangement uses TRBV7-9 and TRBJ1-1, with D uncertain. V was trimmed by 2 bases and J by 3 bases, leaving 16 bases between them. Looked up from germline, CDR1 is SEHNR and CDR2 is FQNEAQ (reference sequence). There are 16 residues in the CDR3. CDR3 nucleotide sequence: TGTGCCAGCAGCTTACAGGCTGCCGAGTGGGACACTGAAGCTTTCTTT. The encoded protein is CASSLQAAEWDTEAFF.

The CDR3: CSVLSGTMYNEQFF. For the CDR3, the DNA is TGCAGCGTGCTATCCGGGACAATGTACAATGAGCAGTTCTTC. The J gene is TRBJ2-1, the V gene TRBV29-1; D may be TRBD1 (6 bases). V lost 6 bases and J lost 4, with 16 bases in between. CDR3 size: 14 residues. The germline CDR1 and CDR2 sequences are SQVTM and ANQGSEA.

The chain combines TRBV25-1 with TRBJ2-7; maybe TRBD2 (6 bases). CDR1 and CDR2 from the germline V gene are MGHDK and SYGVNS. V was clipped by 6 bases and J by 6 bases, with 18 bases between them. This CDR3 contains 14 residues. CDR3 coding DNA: TGTGCCAGCAGCGGGGACTGGCTGTCGTCCGAGCAGTACTTC. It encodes CASSGDWLSSEQYF.

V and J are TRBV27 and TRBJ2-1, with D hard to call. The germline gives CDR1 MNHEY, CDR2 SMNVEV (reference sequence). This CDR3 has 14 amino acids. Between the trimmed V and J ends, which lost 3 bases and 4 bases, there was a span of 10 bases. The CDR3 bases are TGTGCCAGCAGTTTGGGTGGGCCGTACAATGAGCAGTTCTTC. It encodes CASSLGGPYNEQFF.

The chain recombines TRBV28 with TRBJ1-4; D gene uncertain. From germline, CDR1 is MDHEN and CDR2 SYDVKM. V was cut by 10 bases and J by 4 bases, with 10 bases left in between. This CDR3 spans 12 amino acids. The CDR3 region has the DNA TGTGCCACCGCTTTTAGTAATGAAAAACTGTTTTTT. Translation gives CATAFSNEKLFF. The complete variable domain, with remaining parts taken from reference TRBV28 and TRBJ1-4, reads DVKVTQSSRYLVKRTGEKVFLECVQDMDHENMFWYRQDPGLGLRLIYFSYDVKMKEKGDIPEGYSVSREKKERFSLILESASTNQTSMYLCATAFSNEKLFFGSGTQLSVL.

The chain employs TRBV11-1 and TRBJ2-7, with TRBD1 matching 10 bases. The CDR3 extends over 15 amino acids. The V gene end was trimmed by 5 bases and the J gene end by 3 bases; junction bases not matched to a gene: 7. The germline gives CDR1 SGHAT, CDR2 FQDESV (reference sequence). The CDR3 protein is CASSHKGQGDYEQYF. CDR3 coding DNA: TGTGCCAGCAGCCACAAAGGACAGGGGGACTACGAGCAGTACTTC.

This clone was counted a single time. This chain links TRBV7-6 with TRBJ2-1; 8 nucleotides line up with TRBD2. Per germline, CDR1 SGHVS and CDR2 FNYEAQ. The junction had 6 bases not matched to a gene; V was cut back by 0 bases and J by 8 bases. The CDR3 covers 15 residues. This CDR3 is CASSLATGGGYEQFF. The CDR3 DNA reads TGTGCCAGCAGCTTAGCAACGGGAGGGGGGTATGAGCAGTTCTTC.

The DNA for the CDR3 is TGTGCCAGCAGCTCGGGGGGACAGGGCTATGGCTACACCTTC. Translation gives CASSSGGQGYGYTF. The chain couples TRBV11-2 to TRBJ1-2, with TRBD1 matching 9 bases. V lost 4 bases, J lost 4 bases, and 4 bases stayed unmatched. CDR3 length equals 14 residues. Looked up from germline, CDR1 is SGHAT and CDR2 is FQNNGV.

The CDR3: CATQQGKRYEQYF. CDR3 nucleotide sequence: TGTGCCACCCAACAGGGGAAAAGATACGAGCAGTACTTC. This chain connects TRBV2 to TRBJ2-5, with TRBD1 matching over 7 bases. The J call may be wrong; the DNA end is better matched by TRBJ2-7. Germline V gene sequence: CDR1 SNHLY, CDR2 FYNNEI. This CDR3 spans 13 amino acids.

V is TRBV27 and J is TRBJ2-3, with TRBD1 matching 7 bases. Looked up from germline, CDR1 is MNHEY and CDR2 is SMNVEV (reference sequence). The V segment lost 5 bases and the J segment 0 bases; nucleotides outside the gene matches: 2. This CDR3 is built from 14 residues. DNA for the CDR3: TGTGCCAGCAGTCACAGGGGCAGCACAGATACGCAGTATTTT. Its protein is CASSHRGSTDTQYF.